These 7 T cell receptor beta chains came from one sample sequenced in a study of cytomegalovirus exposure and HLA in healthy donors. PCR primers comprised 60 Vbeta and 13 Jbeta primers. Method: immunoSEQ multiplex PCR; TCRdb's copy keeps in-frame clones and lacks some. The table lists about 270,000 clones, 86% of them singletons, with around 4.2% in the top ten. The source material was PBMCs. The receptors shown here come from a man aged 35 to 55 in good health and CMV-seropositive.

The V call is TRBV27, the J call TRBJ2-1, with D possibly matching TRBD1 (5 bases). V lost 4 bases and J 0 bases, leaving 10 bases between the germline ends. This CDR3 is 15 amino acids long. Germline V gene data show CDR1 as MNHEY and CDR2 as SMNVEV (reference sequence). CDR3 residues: CASSSGRSSYNEQFF. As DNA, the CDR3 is TGTGCCAGCAGTTCAGGGCGGAGCTCCTACAATGAGCAGTTCTTC.

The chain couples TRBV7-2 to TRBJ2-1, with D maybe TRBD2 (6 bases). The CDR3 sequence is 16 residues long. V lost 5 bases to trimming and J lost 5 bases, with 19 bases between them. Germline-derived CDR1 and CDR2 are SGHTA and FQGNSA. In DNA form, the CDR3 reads TGTGCCAGCAGCCAGAGACTAGACCTAATCAACAATGAGCAGTTCTTC. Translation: CASSQRLDLINNEQFF. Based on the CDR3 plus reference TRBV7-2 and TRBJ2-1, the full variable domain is GAGVSQSPSNKVTEKGKDVELRCDPISGHTALYWYRQSLGQGLEFLIYFQGNSAPDKSGLPSDRFSAERTGGSVSTLTIQRTQQEDSAVYLCASSQRLDLINNEQFFGPGTRLTVL.

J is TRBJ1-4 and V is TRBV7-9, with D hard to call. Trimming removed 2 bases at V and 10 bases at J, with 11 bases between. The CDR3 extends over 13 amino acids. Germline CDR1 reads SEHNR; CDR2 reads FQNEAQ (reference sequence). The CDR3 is CASSLTGVGKLFF. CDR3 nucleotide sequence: TGTGCCAGCAGCTTAACGGGAGTCGGAAAACTGTTTTTT.

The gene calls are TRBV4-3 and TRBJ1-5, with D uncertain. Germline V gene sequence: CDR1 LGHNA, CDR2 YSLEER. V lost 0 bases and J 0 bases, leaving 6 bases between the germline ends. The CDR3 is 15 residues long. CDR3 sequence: CASSQDSSSNQPQHF. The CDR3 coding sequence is TGCGCCAGCAGCCAAGATTCTAGTAGCAATCAGCCCCAGCATTTT.

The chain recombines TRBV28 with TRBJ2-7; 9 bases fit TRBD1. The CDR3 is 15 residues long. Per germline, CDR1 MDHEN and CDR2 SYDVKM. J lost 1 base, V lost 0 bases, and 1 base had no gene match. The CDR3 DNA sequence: TGTGCCAGCAGTTTATGGGGGACAGGGTCCTACGAGCAGTACTTC. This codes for CASSLWGTGSYEQYF.

This chain's CDR3 is CASSRTSTDTQYF. The CDR3 coding sequence is TGTGCCAGCAGTAGGACTAGCACAGATACGCAGTATTTT. The V gene is TRBV2, the J gene TRBJ2-3, with D maybe TRBD2 (5 bases). The CDR3 consists of 13 residues. Per the germline V gene, CDR1 is SNHLY and CDR2 is FYNNEI. The V gene lost 5 bases and the J gene lost 0 bases, with 6 bases spanning the gap. Full variable domain (rest looked up from reference TRBV2 and TRBJ2-3): EPEVTQTPSHQVTQMGQEVILRCVPISNHLYFYWYRQILGQKVEFLVSFYNNEISEKSEIFDDQFSVERPDGSNFTLKIRSTKLEDSAMYFCASSRTSTDTQYFGPGTRLTVL.

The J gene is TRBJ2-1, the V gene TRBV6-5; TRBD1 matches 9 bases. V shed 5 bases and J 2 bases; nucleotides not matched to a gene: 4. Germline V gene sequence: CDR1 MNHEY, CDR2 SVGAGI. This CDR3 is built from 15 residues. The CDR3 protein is CASSTDRGPYNEQFF. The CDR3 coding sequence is TGTGCCAGCAGTACGGACAGGGGTCCCTACAATGAGCAGTTCTTC.